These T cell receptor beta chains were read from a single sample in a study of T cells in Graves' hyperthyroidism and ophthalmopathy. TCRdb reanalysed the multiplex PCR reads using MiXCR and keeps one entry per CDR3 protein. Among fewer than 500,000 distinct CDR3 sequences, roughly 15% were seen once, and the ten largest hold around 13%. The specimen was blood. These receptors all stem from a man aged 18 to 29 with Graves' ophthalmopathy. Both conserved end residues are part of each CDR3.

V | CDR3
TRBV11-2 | CAWSARQNYGYTF
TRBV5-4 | CASSWDHSYEQYF
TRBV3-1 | CASSYYSGSYEQYF
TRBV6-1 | CASSPLVSAVVTEAFF
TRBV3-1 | CASSGFGVGEKLFF
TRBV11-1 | CASSWTGYLSSGNTIYF
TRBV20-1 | CSASVGDQPQHF
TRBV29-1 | CSAQSPPFQPQHF
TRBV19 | CASSIYGRQRNTEAFF
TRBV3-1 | CASSQEVHKAFF